This T cell receptor beta chain was recovered during a study of blood T cell repertoires in COVID-19. Profiled with immunoSEQ multiplex PCR; TCRdb holds only in-frame clones, not every one. The sample carries fewer than 200,000 clones, approximately 90% recorded once. Sequenced: peripheral blood. This TCR was recovered from a man aged 40-50 years with active or convalescent COVID-19.

The CDR3 here is CASRSTSGAQETQYF. CDR3 in DNA: TGTGCCAGCAGATCTACTAGCGGGGCTCAAGAGACCCAGTACTTC. The rearrangement joins TRBV7-2 to TRBJ2-5; 10 bases are a match to TRBD2. The junction had 6 bases not matched to a gene; V was cut back by 6 bases and J by 2 bases. Germline V gene lookup returns CDR1 SGHTA and CDR2 FQGNSA. The CDR3 extends over 15 amino acids.